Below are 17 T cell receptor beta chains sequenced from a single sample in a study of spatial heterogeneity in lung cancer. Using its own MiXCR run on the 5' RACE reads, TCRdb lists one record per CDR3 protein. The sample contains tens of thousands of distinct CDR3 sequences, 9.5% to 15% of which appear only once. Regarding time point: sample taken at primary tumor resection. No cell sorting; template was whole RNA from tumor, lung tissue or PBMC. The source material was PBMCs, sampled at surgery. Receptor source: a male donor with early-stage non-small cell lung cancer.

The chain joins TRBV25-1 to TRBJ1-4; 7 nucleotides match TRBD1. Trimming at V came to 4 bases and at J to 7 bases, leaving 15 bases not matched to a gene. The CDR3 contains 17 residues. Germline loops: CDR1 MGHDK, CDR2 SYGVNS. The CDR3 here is CASSGNRGSLEGEKLFF. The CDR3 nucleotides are TGTGCCAGCAGTGGCAACAGGGGTAGCCTGGAGGGTGAAAAACTGTTTTTT.

CDR3 nucleotides: TGCGCCAGCAGCTTGGATGGCGGGGGGCCGACGCGGACCCAGTACTTC. This codes for CASSLDGGGPTRTQYF. This chain connects TRBV5-1 to TRBJ2-5; TRBD2 matches 8 bases. Per the germline V gene, CDR1 is SGHRS and CDR2 is YFSETQ. With V trimmed by 0 bases and J by 7 bases, 11 bases remained unmatched. This CDR3 region has 16 residues. Full variable domain (remainder filled in from reference TRBV5-1 and TRBJ2-5): KAGVTQTPRYLIKTRGQQVTLSCSPISGHRSVSWYQQTPGQGLQFLFEYFSETQRNKGNFPGRFSGRQFSNSRSEMNVSTLELGDSALYLCASSLDGGGPTRTQYFGPGTRLLVL.

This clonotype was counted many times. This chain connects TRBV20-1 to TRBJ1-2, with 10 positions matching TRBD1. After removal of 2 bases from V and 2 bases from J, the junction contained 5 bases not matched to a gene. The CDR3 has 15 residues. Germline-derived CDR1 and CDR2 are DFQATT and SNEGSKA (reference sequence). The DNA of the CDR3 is TGCAGTGCTAGAAGTGGGACAGGGGCAAACTATGGCTACACCTTC. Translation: CSARSGTGANYGYTF.

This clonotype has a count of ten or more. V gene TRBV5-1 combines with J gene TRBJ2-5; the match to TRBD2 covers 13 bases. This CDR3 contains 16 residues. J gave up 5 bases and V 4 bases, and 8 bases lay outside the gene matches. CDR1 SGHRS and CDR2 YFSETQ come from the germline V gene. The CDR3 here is CASSVTSGRALETQYF. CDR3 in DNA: TGCGCCAGCAGCGTCACTAGCGGGAGGGCCTTGGAGACCCAGTACTTC.

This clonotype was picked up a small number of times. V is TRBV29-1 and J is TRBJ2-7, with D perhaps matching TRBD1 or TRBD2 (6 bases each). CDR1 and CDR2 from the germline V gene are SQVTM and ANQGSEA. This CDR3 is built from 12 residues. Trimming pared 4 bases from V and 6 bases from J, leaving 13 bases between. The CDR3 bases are TGCAGCGTTGGGGTCAGGGGAGGCGAGCAGTACTTC. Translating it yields CSVGVRGGEQYF.

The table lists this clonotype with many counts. The CDR3 region is CASSTPRNQETQYF. The CDR3 region has the DNA TGTGCCAGCAGTACCCCGCGGAACCAAGAGACCCAGTACTTC. This rearrangement joins TRBV12-3 or TRBV12-4 to TRBJ2-5; D call uncertain. The CDR3 runs 14 residues. The V end lost 5 bases, the J end lost 0 bases, and 10 bases lay between the germline ends.

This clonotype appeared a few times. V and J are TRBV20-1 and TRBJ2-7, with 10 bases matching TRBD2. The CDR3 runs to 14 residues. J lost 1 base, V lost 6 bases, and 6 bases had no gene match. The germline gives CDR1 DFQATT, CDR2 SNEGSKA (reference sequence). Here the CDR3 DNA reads TGCAGTGCAAGTGAGCGGGGGGGTTCCTACGAGCAGTACTTC. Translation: CSASERGGSYEQYF.

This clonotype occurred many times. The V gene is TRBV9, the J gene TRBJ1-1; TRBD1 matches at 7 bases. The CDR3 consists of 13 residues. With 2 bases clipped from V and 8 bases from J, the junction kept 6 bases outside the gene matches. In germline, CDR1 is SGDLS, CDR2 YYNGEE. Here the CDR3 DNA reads TGTGCCAGCAGCGTGGGGACAGAAACAGAAGCTTTCTTT. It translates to CASSVGTETEAFF.

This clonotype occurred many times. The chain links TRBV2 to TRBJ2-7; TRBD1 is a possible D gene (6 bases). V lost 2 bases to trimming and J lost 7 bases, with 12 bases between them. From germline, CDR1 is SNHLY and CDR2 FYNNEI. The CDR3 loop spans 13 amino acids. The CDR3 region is CASSEYRDEEQYF. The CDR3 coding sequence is TGTGCCAGCAGTGAATACAGGGACGAAGAGCAGTACTTC.

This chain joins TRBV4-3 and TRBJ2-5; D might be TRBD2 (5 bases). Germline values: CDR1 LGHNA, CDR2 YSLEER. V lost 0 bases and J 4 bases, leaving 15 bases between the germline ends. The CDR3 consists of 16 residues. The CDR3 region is CASSQELRARPETQYF. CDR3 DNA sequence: TGCGCCAGCAGCCAAGAGCTGCGGGCTAGACCAGAGACCCAGTACTTC.

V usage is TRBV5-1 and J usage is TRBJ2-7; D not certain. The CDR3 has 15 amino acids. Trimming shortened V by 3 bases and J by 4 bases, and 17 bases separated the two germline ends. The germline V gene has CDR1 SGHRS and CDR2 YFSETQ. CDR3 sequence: CASSSDGSRQYEQYF. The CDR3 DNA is TGCGCCAGCAGCTCAGACGGCTCGAGACAATACGAGCAGTACTTC.

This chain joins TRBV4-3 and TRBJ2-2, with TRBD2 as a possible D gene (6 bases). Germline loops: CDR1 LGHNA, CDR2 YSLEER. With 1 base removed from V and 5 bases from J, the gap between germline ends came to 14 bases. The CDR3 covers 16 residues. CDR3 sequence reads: CASSQGRSGLTGELFF. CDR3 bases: TGCGCCAGCAGCCAAGGGAGGAGTGGACTAACCGGGGAGCTGTTTTTT.

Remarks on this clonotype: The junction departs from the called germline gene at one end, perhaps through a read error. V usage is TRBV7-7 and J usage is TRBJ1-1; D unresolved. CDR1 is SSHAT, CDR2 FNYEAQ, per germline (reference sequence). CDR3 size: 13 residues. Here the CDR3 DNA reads TGTGCTAGCAGCTCGTCCCCGGGCACTGAAGCTTTCTTT. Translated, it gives CASSSSPGTEAFF.

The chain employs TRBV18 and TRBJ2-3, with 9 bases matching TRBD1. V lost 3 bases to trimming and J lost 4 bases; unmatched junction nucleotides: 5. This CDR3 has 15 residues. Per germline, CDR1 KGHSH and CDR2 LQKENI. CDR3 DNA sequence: TGTGCCAGCTCACCCGGGACAGGGTTTTCAGATACGCAGTATTTT. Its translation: CASSPGTGFSDTQYF.

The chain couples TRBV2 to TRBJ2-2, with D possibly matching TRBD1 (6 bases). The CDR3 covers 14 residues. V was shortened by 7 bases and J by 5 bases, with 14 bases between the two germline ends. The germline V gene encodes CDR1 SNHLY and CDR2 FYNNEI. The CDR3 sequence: CASTWQGRTGELFF. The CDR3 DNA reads TGTGCCAGCACCTGGCAGGGGAGAACCGGGGAGCTGTTTTTT.

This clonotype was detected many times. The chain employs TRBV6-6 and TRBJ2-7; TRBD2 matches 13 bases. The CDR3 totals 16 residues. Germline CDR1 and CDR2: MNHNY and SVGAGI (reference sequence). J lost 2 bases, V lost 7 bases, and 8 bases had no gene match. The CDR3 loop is CASTTQGLAGTYEQYF. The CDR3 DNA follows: TGTGCCAGCACTACACAGGGACTAGCGGGAACCTACGAGCAGTACTTC.

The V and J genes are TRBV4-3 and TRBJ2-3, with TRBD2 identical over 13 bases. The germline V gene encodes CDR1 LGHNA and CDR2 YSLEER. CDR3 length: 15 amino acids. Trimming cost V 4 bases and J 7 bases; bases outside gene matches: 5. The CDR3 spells CASSPGTSGVNTQYF. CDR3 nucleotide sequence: TGCGCCAGCAGCCCGGGGACTAGCGGGGTTAATACGCAGTATTTT.